This TCR beta chain was obtained from a study of radiotherapy plus CTLA-4 blockade in lung cancer (dated by TCRdb to the late 2010s). The study in broad terms: Among enrolled patients, 15% to 20% had an objective response and 31% reached disease control.

Receptors were amplified or captured by the immunoSEQ multiplex PCR assay. The table was pulled from immuneACCESS by TCRdb, which kept in-frame rearrangements only. Such tables lose some clones; where checked, under half of the loss comes from unresolved V genes, and the rest has no known cause. In all, the sample holds roughly 30,000 clones, and almost 80% of those were seen once. Jointly, the top ten make up 7.5% of the sample. On the study overall, not on this receptor specifically: The strongest predictors of response, as reported, were early dynamic changes in blood T cell clones along with a rise in serum interferon-beta after radiation. After treatment with radiotherapy and ipilimumab, TCR clones that originated in tumors expanded in peripheral blood.

The study evaluated CTLA-4 blockade (ipilimumab) given together with focal radiation therapy in patients who had chemo-refractory metastatic non-small-cell lung cancer. For CDR1 and CDR2, the germline V gene (reference sequence) lists SEHNR and FQNEAQ. V loses 5 bases at its end and J loses 2 bases; junction bases beyond the gene matches: 4. Its CDR3 holds 15 amino acids, cysteine through phenylalanine. Of the read, only the CDR3 DNA is kept; its 45 bases are in frame from base 1. Remarks on this clone: Its cognate antigen has yet to be identified. It has no much larger one-base neighbor in the sample; base qualities were not kept.

The receptor was isolated from a human donor with non-small cell lung cancer who had stable disease on radiotherapy plus ipilimumab. This specimen was peripheral blood, taken from a patient treated with radiotherapy plus ipilimumab. The sequence joins TRBV7-9 to TRBJ1-5; the junction holds 9 bases that match TRBD1. In nucleotide form, the sequence is TGTGCCAGCAGCATGACAGGGGGACGCAATCAGCCCCAGCATTTT. Translated, it gives CASSMTGGRNQPQHF.